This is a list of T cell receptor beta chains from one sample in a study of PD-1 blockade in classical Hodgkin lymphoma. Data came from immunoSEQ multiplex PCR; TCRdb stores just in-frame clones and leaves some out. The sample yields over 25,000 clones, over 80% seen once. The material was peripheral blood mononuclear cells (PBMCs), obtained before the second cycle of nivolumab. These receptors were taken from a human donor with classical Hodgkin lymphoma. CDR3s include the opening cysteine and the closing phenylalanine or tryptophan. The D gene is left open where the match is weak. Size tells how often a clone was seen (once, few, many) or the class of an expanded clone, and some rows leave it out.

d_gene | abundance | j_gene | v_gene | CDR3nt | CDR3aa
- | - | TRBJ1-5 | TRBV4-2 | TGTGCCAGCAGCCACCTCGGAGATCAGCCCCAGCATTTT | CASSHLGDQPQHF
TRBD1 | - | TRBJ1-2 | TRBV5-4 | TGTGCCAGCAGCTCGACAGGGTCTGGGAGAGGCTACACCTTC | CASSSTGSGRGYTF
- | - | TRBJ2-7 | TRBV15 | TGTGCCACCAGCAGAGATCGGGGAGGCGAGCAGTACTTC | CATSRDRGGEQYF
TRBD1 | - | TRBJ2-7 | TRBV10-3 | TGTGCCATCAGCAAACTCGGGACAGGCTACGAGCAGTACTTC | CAISKLGTGYEQYF
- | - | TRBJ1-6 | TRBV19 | TGTGCCATAGGGACCCGCGGGGATTCACCCCTCCACTTT | CAIGTRGDSPLHF
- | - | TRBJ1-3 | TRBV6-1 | TGTGCCAGCAATACAGGCCACTCTGGAAACACCATATATTTT | CASNTGHSGNTIYF
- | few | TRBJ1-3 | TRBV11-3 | TGTGCCAGCAGCTTAGTAAACACCATATATTTT | CASSLVNTIYF
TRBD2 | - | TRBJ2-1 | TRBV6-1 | TGTGCCAGCAGTGGACAGACTAGCGGGCCTGCAGGAAAGCAGTTCTTC | CASSGQTSGPAGKQFF
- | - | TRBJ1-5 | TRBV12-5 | TGTGCTAGTGGTTTGGCAACCCCTCGGGGGCAGCCCCAGCATTTT | CASGLATPRGQPQHF
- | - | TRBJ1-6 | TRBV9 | TGTGCCAGCAGCGTATGGGTTCAGGGGCCCCTCCTCCACTTT | CASSVWVQGPLLHF
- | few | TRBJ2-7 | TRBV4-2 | TGTGCCAGCAGCCAAGATAAGGGGGGCGAGCAGTACTTC | CASSQDKGGEQYF
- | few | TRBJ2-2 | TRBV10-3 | TGTGCCATCAGTGGACTGAACACCGGGGAGCTGTTTTTT | CAISGLNTGELFF
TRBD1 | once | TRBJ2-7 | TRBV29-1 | TGCAGCGTTGGAGGTGTGGGCAGGGGGATCTACGAGCAGTACTTC | CSVGGVGRGIYEQYF
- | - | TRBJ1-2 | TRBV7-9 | TGTGCCAGCAGCTTGACGGGTCACACCTTC | CASSLTGHTF
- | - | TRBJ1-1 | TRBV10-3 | TGTGCCATCCAAGGGACACGAAACACTGAAGCTTTCTTT | CAIQGTRNTEAFF
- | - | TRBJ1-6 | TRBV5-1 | TGCGCCAGCAGCTTGGGGGACGGAAGCTCCTATAATTCACCCCTCCACTTT | CASSLGDGSSYNSPLHF
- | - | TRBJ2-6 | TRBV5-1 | TGCGCCAGCAGTGAGACAAGCCAAGCATCTGGGGCCAACGTCCTGACTTTC | CASSETSQASGANVLTF
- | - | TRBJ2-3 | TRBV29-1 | TGCAGCGTTGCAAGAAACACAGGGTCAGATACGCAGTATTTT | CSVARNTGSDTQYF